This T cell receptor beta chain was recorded in a study of blood T cell repertoires in COVID-19. Study context: Nucleic acid was either cDNA or gDNA, and it came from T cells, B-cell-depleted T cells, or PBMCs.

Per the study methods: Nucleated cell counts were estimated from reference gene primer amplification. Using immunoSEQ multiplex PCR, the repertoire was profiled, and TCRdb retains in-frame clones only, with some absent. For V, J and clone size, that table is used; D and trimming come from the DNA. The profile shows about 43,000 clones, around 90% of them singletons. The CDR3 extends over 16 amino acids. Germline lookup yields CDR1 SGDLS and CDR2 YYNGEE. The trim removed 4 bases at V and 4 bases at J, leaving 13 bases unmatched. V and J are TRBV9 and TRBJ1-2, with 7 bases fitting TRBD1. The sequenced sample consisted of peripheral blood. The sequence was collected from an elderly woman with active COVID-19. The CDR3 region is CASSPRQGTLGYGYTF. CDR3 coding DNA: TGTGCCAGCAGCCCCCGACAGGGCACCTTGGGCTATGGCTACACCTTC.